The present T cell receptor beta chain was sequenced within a study of T cell changes during pregnancy in multiple sclerosis (dated by TCRdb to between 2018 and 2020). In terms of the full investigation: The study examined how the T cell repertoire changed over the course of pregnancy in women with multiple sclerosis.

CDR1 MGHRA and CDR2 YSYEKL are derived from the germline V gene. Trimmed from V: 6 bases; trimmed from J: 2 bases; junction bases lacking a gene match: 5. Reading from cysteine to phenylalanine, the CDR3 counts 16 amino acids. Just CDR3 DNA is preserved here, 48 bases in frame from base 1. Remarks on this clone: No antigen is known for it. The input lacks base qualities; no much larger clone sits a single base away.

Preparation of the library involved the immunoSEQ multiplex PCR assay. Here the immuneACCESS table is served through TCRdb, limited to in-frame sequences with V and J called. Missing clones are a known gap in these copies; in checked studies unresolved V genes cover under half, and the rest lacks a known reason. A total of roughly 32,000 clones appear in this sample, 89% of them only once. Around 10% of the sample is held by the ten biggest clonotypes. This TCR came from a female donor with multiple sclerosis, enrolled in a pregnancy study. Recombination connected TRBV4-1 to TRBJ2-3; 13 junctional bases match TRBD2. This specimen was CD8+ T cells from peripheral blood mononuclear cells, taken in the third trimester of pregnancy. Here is the DNA: TGCGCCAGCAGACGACTAGCGGGGGGCAACACAGATACGCAGTATTTT. This encodes CASRRLAGGNTDTQYF.